This TCR beta chain was retrieved from a study of T cell responses to AZD1222 COVID-19 vaccine (dated by TCRdb to the early 2020s). Regarding the study in general: TCR sequencing was performed for 230 to 250 trial participants, of whom roughly 200 were given two doses of AZD1222 and 26 were given two doses of MenACWY control vaccine. Trial participants were enrolled by age into subgroups of 18-55, 56-69 and 70-plus years, and around 150, 29 and 61 TCR-sequenced participants, respectively, were included in these subgroups.

What the study reported, not specific to this receptor: In the small 56-69-year group, the increase in depth fell short of significance, most likely because of low power. After two AZD1222 doses, spike-specific TCR breadth and depth were significantly higher than at day 0 and than in MenACWY recipients. Participants were mostly white British and included more females than males, and it was suggested by the authors that clonal diversity may have been underestimated. Conclusions about previously exposed vaccinees were limited because only six AZD1222 recipients were SARS-CoV-2 seropositive at baseline. Because no samples from the day 14 peak response were available, repertoires could be characterized only after the peak T cell response. Nearly half of unique spike-specific TCRs reportedly recognized epitopes outside regions mutated in the B.1.351 and B.1.1.7 variants. The vaccine-associated CD4 TCRs covered the entire spike protein, and the dominant responses fell in regions 160-218 and 743-854.

The CDR3 regions of human TCRbeta chains were subjected to immunosequencing. The authors' analysis ran thus. TCRs in the repertoires were compared against a reference library of SARS-CoV-2-specific TCRs that had been generated with the MIRA antigen-specificity platform. Breadth was defined as the fraction of unique TCRs that were SARS-CoV-2-associated. Depth was defined as the fraction of total T cells that were SARS-CoV-2-associated. Using the MIRA data, each spike-specific TCR was assigned both to the spike region to which the TCR was reactive and to a CD4 or CD8 class. Log10-transformed breadth and depth values were compared by one-way ANOVA with Sidak's multiple comparisons tests. Here the immuneACCESS table is served through TCRdb, limited to in-frame sequences with V and J called. Missing clones are a known gap in these copies; in checked studies unresolved V genes cover under half, and the rest lacks a known reason. That table supplies the V and J calls and clone size; D and trimming were determined from the DNA. The sample profile shows 150,000 to 200,000 clones; roughly 92% of them were found once. Approximately 4% of the sample lies in the top ten.

Notes on this clone: Its antigen specificity is not known. The input lacks base qualities; no much larger clone sits a single base away.

The time point label of this sample denotes: about 28 days (+/-7) after the second vaccine dose. Interpreted using the paper, the treatment or condition label stands for: meningococcal conjugate vaccine given as trial control. Vaccinee samples came from UK trials COV001 and COV002, including a single-blind randomized controlled phase 2/3 trial of AZD1222 (ChAdOx1 nCoV-19) in healthy adults. For TCRbeta chain sequencing, PBMC samples were collected from trial participants at day 0 and at day 28 after the second dose. From cysteine to phenylalanine, the CDR3 is 11 amino acids long. Only the CDR3 DNA is retained, 33 bases long and in frame from the first base. V is pruned by 8 bases and J by 10 bases, leaving 4 bases of the junction without a gene match. CDR1 and CDR2, per the germline V gene, are MDHEN and SYDVKM.

This material consisted of peripheral blood, taken 28 days after the second dose of the MenACWY control vaccine. This sequence uses TRBV28 and TRBJ1-4; TRBD1 fits 7 bases in the junction. The sequence came from an adult who received the MenACWY meningococcal vaccine as a control. The nucleotide sequence reads as follows: TGTGCCAGCCAGACAGGGCTAAAACTGTTTTTT. It is translated as CASQTGLKLFF.